Detailed here is one TCR beta chain. This clone's antigen is unknown. No per-base quality is available; no much larger clone lies one base away. TCRbeta CDR3 regions were amplified from genomic DNA by means of the immunoSEQ Assay, a bias-controlled multiplex PCR. The paper's data handling went like this. The number of nucleated cells in each sample was estimated by amplification of reference gene primers within the assay. To quantify the absolute abundance of each unique TCRbeta CDR3 rearrangement, sequence reads were collapsed and filtered. For each sample, productive Simpson clonality was calculated by taking the square root of Simpson's diversity index across productive rearrangements. In its TCRdb copy, this immuneACCESS table keeps in-frame sequences only and misses some clones. Where compared with another copy, unresolved V genes explain less than half of these, and the others have no known cause. V and J calls and clone size are copied from that table; D and trimming were computed from the DNA. This sample gives about 410,000 clones in total; about 90% of them show up just once. The leading ten clones occupy 0.6% to 0.7% of the sample.

The source of the sample is a study of blood T cell repertoires in COVID-19 (TCRdb year 2020). At the level of the whole study: Samples covering the acute and convalescent phases of COVID-19 were provided by collaborators in the United States, Italy and Spain. Where available, HLA class I and class II types were obtained from metadata supplied by the sample provider rather than from assay-based typing. The material from the prospective study consisted of cDNA or gDNA derived from T cells, B-cell-depleted T cells, or PBMCs. The repertoires were released in a freely available public database intended as a resource for research on the immune response to SARS-CoV-2. Sample metadata almost always included a de-identified subject ID, COVID-19 status, age in years and sex. Samples were obtained from the ongoing ImmuneRACE study (first 160 participants) and from 950 to 1,500 subjects provided by 6 global collaborators. Subjects who had been exposed to COVID-19, were actively infected with it, or had recovered from it provided the deeply sampled blood TCRbeta repertoires that made up the dataset.

Broader findings and caveats from the paper: Clinical and demographic metadata were provided uncurated, with the amount varying by source and participant.

Enrolling through a virtual design, the prospective study's participants ranged in age from roughly 18 to 89 years and lived across roughly 24 United States geographic areas. In the prospective study, cohorts were assigned on the basis of participant-reported clinical history obtained from a screening survey and a study questionnaire. Recovered participants in ImmuneRACE Cohort 3 were defined by two consecutive negative NP/OP PCR tests, clearance by a healthcare professional, or resolution of symptoms. In the prospective study, whole blood, serum and a nasopharyngeal or oropharyngeal swab were collected from each participant by mobile phlebotomists. Over a roughly 2-month period, participants in the prospective study had the option of providing additional blood draws and questionnaires. Before DNA extraction, blood samples from the prospective study were shipped at room temperature or frozen. The sequenced sample consisted of PBMCs or T cells enriched from blood (not recorded which). This receptor was obtained from a man younger than 30 who had recovered from COVID-19.

The DNA sequence reads TGCGCCAGCAGCCAGGGGGGGAATGAAAAACTGTTTTTT. The resulting protein is CASSQGGNEKLFF. In this chain, TRBV4-1 is recombined with TRBJ1-4; the best D guess is TRBD1, with 5 bases matching. Based on the germline V gene, the CDR1 and CDR2 sequences are MGHRA and YSYEKL. The CDR3 spans 13 residues, from the cysteine through the phenylalanine. CDR3 DNA is the only sequence kept; it has 39 bases, read in frame from the first base. V lost 3 bases and J lost 5 bases; the stretch between them is 7 bases long.